This record looks at one T cell receptor beta chain sequence and its context. The antigen is undetermined. 13 Jbeta primers and 60 Vbeta primers were used for the PCR. TCRdb keeps only in-frame clones here, not all; method: immunoSEQ multiplex PCR. The sample's table shows more than 40,000 clones. This record comes from a study of cytomegalovirus exposure and HLA in healthy donors. The V gene's germline CDR1 is SNHLY and CDR2 FYNNEI. V gave up 4 bases and J gave up 6 bases; unmatched junction bases: 4. The CDR3 extends over 14 amino acids. Study findings and constraints: It was assumed in the presence/absence analyses that sequencing depth was roughly uniform across donors.

What was sequenced was PBMCs. The rearrangement links TRBV2 to TRBJ1-3; 9 bases map to TRBD1. The TCR sequence derives from a female donor in good health and CMV-seronegative. The CDR3 here is CASSVRTGENTIYF. CDR3 in DNA: TGTGCCAGCAGTGTAAGGACAGGGGAAAACACCATATATTTT.